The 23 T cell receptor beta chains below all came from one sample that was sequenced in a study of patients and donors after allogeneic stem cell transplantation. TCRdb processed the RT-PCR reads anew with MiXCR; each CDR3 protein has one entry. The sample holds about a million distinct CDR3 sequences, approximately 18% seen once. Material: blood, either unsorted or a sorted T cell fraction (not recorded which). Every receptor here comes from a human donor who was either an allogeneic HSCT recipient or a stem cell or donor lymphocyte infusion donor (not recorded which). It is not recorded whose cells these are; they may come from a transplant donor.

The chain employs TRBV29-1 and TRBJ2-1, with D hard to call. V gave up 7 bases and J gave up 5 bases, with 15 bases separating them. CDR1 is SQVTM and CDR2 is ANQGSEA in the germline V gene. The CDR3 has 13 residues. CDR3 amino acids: CSAGLQRNNEQFF. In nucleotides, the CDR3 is TGCAGCGCTGGTTTACAGAGAAACAATGAGCAGTTCTTC.

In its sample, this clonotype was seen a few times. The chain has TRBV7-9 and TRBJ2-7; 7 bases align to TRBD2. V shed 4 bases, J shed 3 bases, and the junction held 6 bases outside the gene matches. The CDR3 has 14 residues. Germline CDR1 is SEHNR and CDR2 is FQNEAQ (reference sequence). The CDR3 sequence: CASSSGLTSYEQYF. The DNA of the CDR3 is TGTGCCAGCAGCTCGGGACTAACTAGCTACGAGCAGTACTTC.

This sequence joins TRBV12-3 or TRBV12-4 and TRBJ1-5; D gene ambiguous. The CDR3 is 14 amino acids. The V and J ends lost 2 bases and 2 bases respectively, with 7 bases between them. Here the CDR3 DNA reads TGTGCCAGCAGTTTAATGAGACGCAATCAGCCCCAGCATTTT. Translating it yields CASSLMRRNQPQHF.

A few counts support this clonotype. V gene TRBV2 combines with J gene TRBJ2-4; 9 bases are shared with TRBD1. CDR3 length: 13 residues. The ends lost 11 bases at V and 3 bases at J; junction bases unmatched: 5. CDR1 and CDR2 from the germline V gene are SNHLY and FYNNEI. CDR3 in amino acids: CAGSDRGKNIQYF. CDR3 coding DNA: TGTGCCGGCTCGGACAGGGGCAAAAACATTCAGTACTTC. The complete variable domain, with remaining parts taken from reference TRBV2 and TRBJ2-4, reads EPEVTQTPSHQVTQMGQEVILRCVPISNHLYFYWYRQILGQKVEFLVSFYNNEISEKSEIFDDQFSVERPDGSNFTLKIRSTKLEDSAMYFCAGSDRGKNIQYFGAGTRLSVL.

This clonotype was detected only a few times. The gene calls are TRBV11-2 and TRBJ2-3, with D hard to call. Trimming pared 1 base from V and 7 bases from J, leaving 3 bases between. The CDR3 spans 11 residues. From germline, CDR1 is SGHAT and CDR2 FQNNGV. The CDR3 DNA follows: TGTGCCAGCAGCTTAGGTTATACGCAGTATTTT. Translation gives CASSLGYTQYF.

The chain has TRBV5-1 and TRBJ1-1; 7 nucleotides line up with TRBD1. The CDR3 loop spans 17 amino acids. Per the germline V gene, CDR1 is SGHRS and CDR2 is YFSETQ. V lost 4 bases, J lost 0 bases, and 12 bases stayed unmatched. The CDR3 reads CASSVGLRQGVNTEAFF. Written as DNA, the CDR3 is TGCGCCAGCAGCGTGGGCTTAAGACAGGGAGTGAACACTGAAGCTTTCTTT. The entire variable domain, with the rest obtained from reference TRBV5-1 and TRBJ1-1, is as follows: KAGVTQTPRYLIKTRGQQVTLSCSPISGHRSVSWYQQTPGQGLQFLFEYFSETQRNKGNFPGRFSGRQFSNSRSEMNVSTLELGDSALYLCASSVGLRQGVNTEAFFGQGTRLTVV.

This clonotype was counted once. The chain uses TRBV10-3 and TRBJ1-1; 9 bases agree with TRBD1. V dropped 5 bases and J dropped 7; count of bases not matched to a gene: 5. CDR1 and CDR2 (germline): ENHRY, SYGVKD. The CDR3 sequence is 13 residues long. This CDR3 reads CAISRDREIEAFF. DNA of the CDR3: TGTGCCATCAGTCGGGACAGGGAGATTGAAGCTTTCTTT.

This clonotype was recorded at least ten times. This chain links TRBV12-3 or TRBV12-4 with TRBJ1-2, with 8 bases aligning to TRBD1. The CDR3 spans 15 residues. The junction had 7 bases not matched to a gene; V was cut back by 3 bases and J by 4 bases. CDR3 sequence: CASSFNQGATYGYTF. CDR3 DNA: TGTGCCAGCAGTTTTAATCAGGGGGCTACCTATGGCTACACCTTC.

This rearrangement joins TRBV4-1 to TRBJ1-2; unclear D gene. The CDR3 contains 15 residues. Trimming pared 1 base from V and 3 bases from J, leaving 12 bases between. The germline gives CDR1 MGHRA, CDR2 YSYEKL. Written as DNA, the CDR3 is TGCGCCAGCAGCCAAGGAGAGGGAGGTGACTATGGCTACACCTTC. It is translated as CASSQGEGGDYGYTF.

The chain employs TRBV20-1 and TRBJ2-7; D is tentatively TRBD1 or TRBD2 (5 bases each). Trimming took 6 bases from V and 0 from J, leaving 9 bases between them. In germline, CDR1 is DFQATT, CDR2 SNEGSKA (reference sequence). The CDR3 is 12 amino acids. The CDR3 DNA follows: TGCAGTGCCGAGGGGACCTCCTACGAGCAGTACTTC. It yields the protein CSAEGTSYEQYF.

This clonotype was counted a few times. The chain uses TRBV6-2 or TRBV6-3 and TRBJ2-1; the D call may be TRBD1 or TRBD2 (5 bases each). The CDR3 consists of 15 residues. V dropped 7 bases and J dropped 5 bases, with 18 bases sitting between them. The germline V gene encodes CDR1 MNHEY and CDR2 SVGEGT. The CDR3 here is CASTRDAISNNEQFF. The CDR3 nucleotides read TGTGCCAGCACCCGGGACGCAATTTCAAACAATGAGCAGTTCTTC.

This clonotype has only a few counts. The CDR3 spells CASSSPPSPYEQYF. The DNA of the CDR3 is TGTGCCAGCAGCTCTCCTCCCAGTCCCTACGAGCAGTACTTC. V usage is TRBV11-1 and J usage is TRBJ2-7; D remains unclear. The CDR3 loop spans 14 amino acids. Looked up from germline, CDR1 is SGHAT and CDR2 is FQDESV (reference sequence). Between the trimmed V and J ends, which lost 4 bases and 2 bases, there was a span of 12 bases.

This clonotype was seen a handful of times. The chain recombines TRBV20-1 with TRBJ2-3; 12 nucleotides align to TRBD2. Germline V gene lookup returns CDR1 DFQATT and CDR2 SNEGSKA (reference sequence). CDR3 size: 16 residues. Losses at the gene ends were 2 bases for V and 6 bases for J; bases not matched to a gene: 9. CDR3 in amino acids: CSARWVTSGRSDTQYF. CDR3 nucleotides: TGCAGTGCTAGATGGGTGACTAGCGGGAGAAGTGATACGCAGTATTTT.

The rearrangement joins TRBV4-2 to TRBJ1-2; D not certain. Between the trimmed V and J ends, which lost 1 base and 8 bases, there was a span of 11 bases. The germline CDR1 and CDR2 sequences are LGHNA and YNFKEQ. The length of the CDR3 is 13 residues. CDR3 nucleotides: TGTGCCAGCAGCCAAGTCACAGCATCGGGCTACACCTTC. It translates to CASSQVTASGYTF.

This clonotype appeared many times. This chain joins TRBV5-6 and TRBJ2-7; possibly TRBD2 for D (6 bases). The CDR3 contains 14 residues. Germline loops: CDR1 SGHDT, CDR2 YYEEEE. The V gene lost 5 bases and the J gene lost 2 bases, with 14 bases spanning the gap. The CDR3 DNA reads TGTGCCAGCAGGACCTTCGGAGGGGCCTACGAGCAGTACTTC. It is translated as CASRTFGGAYEQYF.

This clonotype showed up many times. CDR3 sequence (DNA): TGTGCCAGCAGCCTCGATTACACTGAAGCTTTCTTT. Translated, it gives CASSLDYTEAFF. This chain connects TRBV12-3 or TRBV12-4 to TRBJ1-1, with D unresolved. V lost 6 bases and J lost 3, with 8 bases in between. This CDR3 contains 12 residues.

CDR3 protein: CASSSGGALLHNEQFF. For the CDR3, the DNA is TGTGCCAGCAGCTCAGGAGGGGCCCTACTACACAATGAGCAGTTCTTC. J is TRBJ2-1 and V is TRBV11-2; D may be TRBD2 (6 bases). The germline gives CDR1 SGHAT, CDR2 FQNNGV. This CDR3 spans 16 amino acids. Trimming removed 4 bases from V and 5 bases from J, with 18 bases in between. The full variable domain, with the rest looked up from reference TRBV11-2 and TRBJ2-1, is EAGVAQSPRYKIIEKRQSVAFWCNPISGHATLYWYQQILGQGPKLLIQFQNNGVVDDSQLPKDRFSAERLKGVDSTLKIQPAKLEDSAVYLCASSSGGALLHNEQFFGPGTRLTVL.

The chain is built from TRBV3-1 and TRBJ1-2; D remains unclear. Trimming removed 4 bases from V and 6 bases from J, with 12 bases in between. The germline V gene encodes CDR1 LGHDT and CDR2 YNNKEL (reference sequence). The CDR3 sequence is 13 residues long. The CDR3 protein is CASSPDPTHGYTF. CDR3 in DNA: TGTGCCAGCAGCCCGGACCCTACCCATGGCTACACCTTC.

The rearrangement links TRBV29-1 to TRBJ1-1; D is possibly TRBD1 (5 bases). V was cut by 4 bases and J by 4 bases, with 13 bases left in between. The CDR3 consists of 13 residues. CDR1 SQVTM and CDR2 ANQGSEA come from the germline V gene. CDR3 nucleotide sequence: TGCAGCGTTGTTGGCAGGGTGACCACTGAAGCTTTCTTT. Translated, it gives CSVVGRVTTEAFF.

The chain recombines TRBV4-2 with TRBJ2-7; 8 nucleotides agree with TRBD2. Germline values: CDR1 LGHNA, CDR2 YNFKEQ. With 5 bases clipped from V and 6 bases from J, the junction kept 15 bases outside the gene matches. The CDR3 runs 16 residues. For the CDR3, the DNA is TGTGCCAGCAGCGATGAACCGGGACTAGGCGTCGGCGAGCAGTACTTC. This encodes CASSDEPGLGVGEQYF.

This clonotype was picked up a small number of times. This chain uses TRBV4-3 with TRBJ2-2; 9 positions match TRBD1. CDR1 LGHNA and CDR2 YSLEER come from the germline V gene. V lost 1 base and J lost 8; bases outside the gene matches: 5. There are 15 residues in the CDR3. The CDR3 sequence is CASSQVRTGVGELFF. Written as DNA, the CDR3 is TGCGCCAGCAGCCAAGTGAGGACAGGGGTTGGGGAGCTGTTTTTT.

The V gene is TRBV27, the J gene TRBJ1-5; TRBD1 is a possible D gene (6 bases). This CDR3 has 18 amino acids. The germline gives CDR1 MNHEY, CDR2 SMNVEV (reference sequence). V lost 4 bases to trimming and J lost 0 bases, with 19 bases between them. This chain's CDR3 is CASSWWGRGTNSNQPQHF. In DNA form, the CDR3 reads TGTGCCAGCAGTTGGTGGGGGCGGGGGACAAATAGCAATCAGCCCCAGCATTTT.

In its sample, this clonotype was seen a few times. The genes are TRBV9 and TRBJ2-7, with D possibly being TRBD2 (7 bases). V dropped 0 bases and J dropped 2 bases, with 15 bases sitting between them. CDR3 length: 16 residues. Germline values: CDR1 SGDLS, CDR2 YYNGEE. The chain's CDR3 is CASSVEGGRAAYEQYF. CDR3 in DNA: TGTGCCAGCAGCGTAGAGGGGGGGCGGGCGGCCTACGAGCAGTACTTC.